Listed here is a single T cell receptor (beta chain). Antigen: not known. Sequenced by immunoSEQ multiplex PCR; TCRdb stores in-frame clones only, minus some. This table holds 140,000 to 150,000 clones, about 94% found once. CDR1 is SNHLY, CDR2 FYNNEI, per germline. V lost 3 bases and J 1 base, leaving 13 bases between the germline ends. The CDR3 totals 15 residues. This record comes from a study of T cell responses to AZD1222 COVID-19 vaccine. Study-level findings and limits: Spike-spanning, vaccine-associated CD4 TCRs were dominant at 160-218 and 743-854. Unmutated variant regions reportedly attract nearly half of all spike-specific TCRs.

The chain joins TRBV2 to TRBJ2-7; possible D gene TRBD2, 7 bases. The source material was peripheral blood, sampled on day 0 of AZD1222 vaccination. The receptor was isolated from an adult in good health. CDR3 in DNA: TGTGCCAGCAGTGAGGGGGGGGCACGTTCCTACGAGCAGTACTTC. It yields the protein CASSEGGARSYEQYF.